This T cell receptor (beta chain) was captured by sequencing in a study of blood T cell repertoires in COVID-19. Study background: PBMCs, B-cell-depleted T cells, or T cells provided the cDNA or gDNA that made up the material.

TCRdb's copy holds only in-frame clones and misses some; the assay was immunoSEQ multiplex PCR. The sample carries about 190,000 clones, around nine tenths recorded once. The length of the CDR3 is 18 residues. Germline lookup yields CDR1 SGDLS and CDR2 YYNGEE. With 0 bases clipped from V and 1 base from J, the junction kept 6 bases outside the gene matches. The chain has TRBV9 and TRBJ2-4; 11 bases are a match to TRBD2. The specimen sequenced was peripheral blood. The receptor was isolated from a man between 35 and 55 years old with acute or convalescent COVID-19. In nucleotides, the CDR3 is TGTGCCAGCAGCGTAGATAGCGGGGGGGCCGGGGCCAAAAACATTCAGTACTTC. This codes for CASSVDSGGAGAKNIQYF.